A single sample gave rise to the 2 T cell receptor beta chains below, sequenced in a study of T cell responses to AZD1222 COVID-19 vaccine. The method was immunoSEQ multiplex PCR; TCRdb's version includes in-frame clones alone and lacks a portion of them. The sample includes roughly 100,000 clones, over 70% of them seen just once. This sample comprised peripheral blood, obtained on day 0 of AZD1222 vaccination. The receptors were gathered from an adult in good health.

This chain joins TRBV13 and TRBJ2-7; D unclear. Germline values: CDR1 PRHDT, CDR2 FYEKMQ (reference sequence). Trimming stripped 1 base from V and 3 bases from J, with 7 bases between. CDR3 length equals 13 residues. This chain's CDR3 is CASSLVRNYEQYF. DNA of the CDR3: TGTGCCAGCAGCTTAGTTAGGAACTACGAGCAGTACTTC.

The chain links TRBV15 to TRBJ1-2, with 10 bases identical to TRBD1. Germline V gene lookup returns CDR1 LNHNV and CDR2 YYDKDF (reference sequence). CDR3 length equals 15 residues. V shed 1 base, J shed 2 bases, and the junction held 1 base outside the gene matches. The chain's CDR3 is CATSRGDRGNYGYTF. CDR3 DNA: TGTGCCACCAGCAGAGGGGACAGGGGAAACTATGGCTACACCTTC.